A single sample is the source of the 24 T cell receptor beta chains below, sequenced in a study of shared clonotypes between healthy human individuals. Sequencing was performed with immunoSEQ multiplex PCR; in TCRdb, only in-frame clones are kept and a portion is missing. This sample carries 180,000 or so clones, approximately 92% of them seen once, and the ten largest clones take around 0.067%. The specimen sequenced was naive CD4+ T cells sorted from blood. Regarding subset: CD45RA+ positively selected. The receptors stem from a young woman in good health.

This chain joins TRBV28 and TRBJ1-2; D is undetermined. V shed 3 bases and J shed 1 base, with 12 bases lying between them. The CDR3 spans 15 residues. Germline V gene lookup returns CDR1 MDHEN and CDR2 SYDVKM. The CDR3 reads CASSFGLSGNYGYTF. DNA of the CDR3: TGTGCCAGCAGTTTCGGGTTGTCTGGTAACTATGGCTACACCTTC.

This clone was seen once. The chain links TRBV5-1 to TRBJ1-2; a weak D match, TRBD1 (5 bases). The CDR3 totals 14 residues. The germline V gene encodes CDR1 SGHRS and CDR2 YFSETQ. The germline V and J ends were trimmed by 2 bases and 7 bases, with 15 bases remaining between them. CDR3 sequence reads: CASSLDSPLGGYTF. The CDR3 nucleotides read TGCGCCAGCAGCTTAGACAGTCCCTTGGGTGGCTACACCTTC.

The chain has TRBV30 and TRBJ2-5, with unresolved D. The J call may not be correct, given that the DNA end is closer to TRBJ2-7. This CDR3 is built from 11 residues. CDR1 and CDR2 (germline): GTSNPN, SVGIG (reference sequence). This chain's CDR3 is CAWSSSYEQYF. For the CDR3, the DNA is TGTGCCTGGAGCAGCTCCTACGAGCAGTACTTC.

CDR3 in DNA: TGTGCCAGCAGCCCCGAGGGACTCCGGACTCTCGAGCAGTACTTC. Its protein is CASSPEGLRTLEQYF. The genes are TRBV7-9 and TRBJ2-5; D possibly corresponds to TRBD2 (6 bases). The DNA end lines up better with TRBJ2-7; the J call may be wrong. Germline-derived CDR1 and CDR2 are SEHNR and FQNEAQ (reference sequence). The CDR3 is 15 amino acids.

The gene calls are TRBV5-1 and TRBJ2-5; D unclear. V was pared by 4 bases and J by 3 bases, with 4 bases between. The CDR3 is 11 residues long. Germline assignment: CDR1 SGHRS and CDR2 YFSETQ. For the CDR3, the DNA is TGCGCCAGCAGCGCCGAAGAGACCCAGTACTTC. Its translation is CASSAEETQYF.

About this clone itself: The sample contains more than one DNA sequence encoding this CDR3. V usage is TRBV5-1 and J usage is TRBJ2-7; D call uncertain. Trimming left V 4 bases short and J 3 bases short, with 11 bases between. The CDR3 consists of 13 residues. Germline V gives CDR1 SGHRS, CDR2 YFSETQ. CDR3 sequence (DNA): TGCGCCAGCAGCCCCGGACCGAGCTACGAGCAGTACTTC. Translation gives CASSPGPSYEQYF.

V gene TRBV11-2 combines with J gene TRBJ2-3; 8 positions agree with TRBD2. Losses at the gene ends were 6 bases for V and 0 bases for J; bases not matched to a gene: 5. The CDR3 has 15 amino acids. Germline assignment: CDR1 SGHAT and CDR2 FQNNGV. DNA for the CDR3: TGTGCCAGCAGGTCTAAGCGGGAGAGCACAGATACGCAGTATTTT. Translating it yields CASRSKRESTDTQYF. The entire variable domain, with the rest obtained from reference TRBV11-2 and TRBJ2-3, is as follows: EAGVAQSPRYKIIEKRQSVAFWCNPISGHATLYWYQQILGQGPKLLIQFQNNGVVDDSQLPKDRFSAERLKGVDSTLKIQPAKLEDSAVYLCASRSKRESTDTQYFGPGTRLTVL.

The V and J genes are TRBV21-1 and TRBJ1-5; TRBD1 reflects the table's D call only, with no check against the DNA. TRBV21-1 is described as a pseudogene. The CDR3 is 14 residues long. The CDR3 loop is CASSQTGGNQPQHF. CDR3 nucleotides: TGTGCCAGCAGCCAGACAGGGGGCAATCAGCCCCAGCATTTT.

The chain employs TRBV5-1 and TRBJ2-7, with TRBD1 matching over 8 bases. With V trimmed by 7 bases and J by 2 bases, 8 bases remained unmatched. This CDR3 spans 14 amino acids. CDR1 SGHRS and CDR2 YFSETQ come from the germline V gene. The CDR3 coding sequence is TGCGCCAGCCGCCTCGCGACAGGGGCCTACGAGCAGTACTTC. Its protein product is CASRLATGAYEQYF.

The chain recombines TRBV28 with TRBJ2-3, with D perhaps matching TRBD2 (6 bases). This CDR3 region has 15 residues. Trimming left V 5 bases short and J 0 bases short, with 12 bases between. From germline, CDR1 is MDHEN and CDR2 SYDVKM. The CDR3 loop reads CASSPGTPSTDTQYF. CDR3 nucleotides: TGTGCCAGCAGTCCGGGGACTCCAAGCACAGATACGCAGTATTTT.

This chain uses TRBV7-9 with TRBJ2-7, with 8 bases matching TRBD1. CDR1 is SEHNR, CDR2 FQNEAQ, per germline (reference sequence). The CDR3 runs to 13 residues. J gave up 6 bases and V 5 bases, and 6 bases lay outside the gene matches. The CDR3 coding sequence is TGTGCCAGCAGCCAAGGACAGGGCGGCGAGCAGTACTTC. This translates into CASSQGQGGEQYF.

The rearrangement uses TRBV6-1 and TRBJ2-7; no reliable D call. Between the trimmed V and J ends, which lost 4 bases and 1 base, there was a span of 5 bases. The germline V gene has CDR1 MNHNS and CDR2 SASEGT. The CDR3 contains 12 residues. In DNA form, the CDR3 reads TGTGCCAGCAGTGTTGGTTCCTACGAGCAGTACTTC. It codes for CASSVGSYEQYF.

The chain is built from TRBV7-8 and TRBJ2-5; 10 nucleotides match TRBD2. The J call is in doubt because the DNA end fits TRBJ2-7 better. This CDR3 region has 18 residues. CDR1 SGHVS and CDR2 FQNEAQ come from the germline V gene. The CDR3 is CASSFVGRASGRWYEQYF. The CDR3 DNA reads as TGTGCCAGCAGCTTTGTGGGAAGGGCTAGCGGGAGATGGTACGAGCAGTACTTC.

CDR3 DNA: TGTGCCAGCAGCGTAGACGAGGGACTAGCGGGCCCCAGGTCCTACGAGCAGTACTTC. It codes for CASSVDEGLAGPRSYEQYF. The chain carries TRBV7-6 and TRBJ2-7; 12 bases align to TRBD2. The J segment lost 1 base and the V segment lost 5 bases, leaving 15 bases of the junction unmatched. Per the germline V gene, CDR1 is SGHVS and CDR2 is FNYEAQ. The CDR3 runs to 19 residues.

This chain connects TRBV29-1 to TRBJ1-1; 7 bases are shared with TRBD1. The CDR3 covers 12 residues. The germline V gene encodes CDR1 SQVTM and CDR2 ANQGSEA. J gave up 6 bases and V 6 bases, and 7 bases lay outside the gene matches. The CDR3 loop reads CSVQTGEAEAFF. The CDR3 coding sequence is TGCAGCGTACAAACAGGGGAAGCTGAAGCTTTCTTT.

This sequence joins TRBV18 and TRBJ2-1; D is unclear. V gave up 3 bases and J gave up 0 bases, with 9 bases separating them. The CDR3 consists of 15 residues. The germline gives CDR1 KGHSH, CDR2 LQKENI. The CDR3 sequence is CASSPSLSSYNEQFF. The CDR3 DNA reads as TGTGCCAGCTCACCGAGTCTTAGCTCCTACAATGAGCAGTTCTTC.

V is TRBV7-2 and J is TRBJ1-2; possible D gene TRBD1, 6 bases. This CDR3 spans 13 amino acids. V was trimmed by 1 base and J by 7 bases, leaving 10 bases between them. CDR1 and CDR2 from the germline V gene are SGHTA and FQGNSA. CDR3 nucleotide sequence: TGTGCCAGCAGCTTAGGGGGGGGCTCTGGCTACACCTTC. As protein: CASSLGGGSGYTF.

With regard to this clone: At one end the junction does not follow the germline gene, possibly because of a read error. This chain joins TRBV12-5 and TRBJ1-1; possible D gene TRBD1, 6 bases. The V gene's germline CDR1 is LGHNT and CDR2 FRNRAP. There are 13 residues in the CDR3. CDR3 in amino acids: CASALDSRSEAFF. CDR3 nucleotide sequence: TGTGCTAGTGCTTTGGACAGCCGCAGTGAAGCTTTCTTT.

This chain uses TRBV2 with TRBJ2-7; 9 bases are a match to TRBD2. The CDR3 spans 15 residues. Germline-derived CDR1 and CDR2 are SNHLY and FYNNEI. Trimming cost V 4 bases and J 0 bases; bases outside gene matches: 4. CDR3 coding DNA: TGTGCCAGCAGTGGCCTAGCGGGAAACTCCTACGAGCAGTACTTC. Translated: CASSGLAGNSYEQYF.

The chain couples TRBV9 to TRBJ2-7; 10 nucleotides match TRBD2. V lost 1 base and J lost 7; bases outside the gene matches: 5. CDR3 length: 14 residues. The germline gives CDR1 SGDLS, CDR2 YYNGEE. The CDR3 sequence: CASSVTSGTGEQYF. The CDR3 nucleotides are TGTGCCAGCAGCGTAACTAGCGGGACGGGGGAGCAGTACTTC. The whole variable domain, filled in from reference TRBV9 and TRBJ2-7, reads DSGVTQTPKHLITATGQRVTLRCSPRSGDLSVYWYQQSLDQGLQFLIQYYNGEERAKGNILERFSAQQFPDLHSELNLSSLELGDSALYFCASSVTSGTGEQYFGPGTRLTVT.

The gene calls are TRBV19 and TRBJ2-6; D gene uncertain. This CDR3 contains 16 residues. V lost 4 bases, J lost 2 bases, and 12 bases lay in between. CDR1 LNHDA and CDR2 SQIVND come from the germline V gene (reference sequence). Here the CDR3 DNA reads TGTGCCAGTAGTACCGCGAATTGGGCTGGGGCCAACGTCCTGACTTTC. This gives the protein CASSTANWAGANVLTF.

The J gene is TRBJ2-5, the V gene TRBV28; 8 bases align to TRBD1. The CDR3 contains 16 residues. Germline trimming cut 1 base from V and 5 bases from J; bases unmatched to any gene: 9. The germline V gene has CDR1 MDHEN and CDR2 SYDVKM. CDR3 sequence (DNA): TGTGCCAGCAGTTTATTTACAGGGGGAAGGTCGGAGACCCAGTACTTC. Protein product: CASSLFTGGRSETQYF. Filled out from reference TRBV28 and TRBJ2-5, the complete variable domain reads DVKVTQSSRYLVKRTGEKVFLECVQDMDHENMFWYRQDPGLGLRLIYFSYDVKMKEKGDIPEGYSVSREKKERFSLILESASTNQTSMYLCASSLFTGGRSETQYFGPGTRLLVL.

The chain employs TRBV10-3 and TRBJ2-4, with TRBD2 as a possible D gene (6 bases). V lost 3 bases to trimming and J lost 0 bases, with 9 bases between them. Germline assignment: CDR1 ENHRY and CDR2 SYGVKD. The CDR3 spans 15 residues. In DNA, the CDR3 is TGTGCCATCAGTGAAGGAGGGGTAGCCAAAAACATTCAGTACTTC. This gives the protein CAISEGGVAKNIQYF.

J is TRBJ2-1 and V is TRBV6-5; 9 bases align to TRBD2. J lost 10 bases, V lost 5 bases, and 9 bases had no gene match. This CDR3 has 14 amino acids. Germline V CDR1 and CDR2: MNHEY, SVGAGI. CDR3 DNA: TGTGCCAGCAGTGGCGGGAGGGCCGTGGACGAGCAGTTCTTC. Protein sequence: CASSGGRAVDEQFF.